The sequence of this T cell receptor beta chain was determined in a study of blood T cells in healthy people across ages. PCR was performed a second time for roughly 6 to 12 cycles using a sample-barcoded 5' primer and a J-beta primer mix. TCRdb fed the 5' RACE reads into MiXCR, producing one record per CDR3 protein. The sample lists 920,000 or so distinct CDR3 sequences; more than 35% were seen once. The CDR3 is 15 amino acids. Trimming cost V 4 bases and J 6 bases; bases outside gene matches: 8. Germline V gives CDR1 DFQATT, CDR2 SNEGSKA (reference sequence). Staff drew 8 to 10 milliliters of peripheral blood from each donor.

The genes are TRBV20-1 and TRBJ2-7; 14 bases agree with TRBD2. This sequence was found in a woman aged 60-75 years in good health. The sample consisted of blood. The CDR3 reads CSAMGLAGVGGEQYF. The CDR3 DNA sequence: TGCAGTGCTATGGGACTAGCGGGAGTGGGGGGCGAGCAGTACTTC.